This T cell receptor (beta chain) was obtained from a study of vaccination and CD4 T cells after COVID-19. Study-level information: Stimuli were overlapping spike peptide pools of SARS-CoV-2 and three common cold coronaviruses (HCoV-NL63, HCoV-OC43, HCoV-229E).

Treatment specified: roughly ten-day PBMC culture with coronavirus spike peptide pools or control peptides (ViraFEST assay). Expansion of antigen-specific T cells with peptide pools by ViraFEST preceded sequencing of TCRs. As concerns this clonotype: Its matching antigen is unknown.

In germline, CDR1 is SGHTA, CDR2 FQGNSA. The CDR3 runs 14 residues. Deletions cut 5 bases from V and 2 bases from J, with 11 bases between. Oncomine TCR Beta short-read sequencing was applied to DNA from cultured CD4+ T cells. TCRdb re-called the PCR reads with MiXCR, one entry per CDR3 protein. The sample has approximately 10,000 distinct CDR3 sequences, around 60% seen once. What was sequenced was CD4+ T cells from blood, cultured in vitro. The chain joins TRBV7-2 to TRBJ2-3; TRBD1 is a possible D gene (6 bases). This clonotype was sampled from a human donor who had recovered from COVID-19. The CDR3 region has the DNA TGTGCCAGCAGCCCGACAGGACTCACAGATACGCAGTATTTT. This translates into CASSPTGLTDTQYF.